This TCR beta chain is from a study of blood T cell repertoires in COVID-19. V shed 6 bases and J shed 8 bases, with 13 bases lying between them. Germline CDR1 KGHSH, CDR2 LQKENI. The CDR3 loop spans 12 amino acids. Researchers sorted participants into cohorts using their self-reported clinical history. As originally analysed: By means of reference gene primer amplification, nucleated cell counts were estimated. The table came from immunoSEQ multiplex PCR; TCRdb's copy has only in-frame clones and leaves some out. V and J calls plus clone size are reproduced from that table; the DNA served to infer D and trimming. The profile shows over 250,000 clones, roughly 89% of them singletons.

The chain couples TRBV18 to TRBJ1-1; no reliable D call. The sequenced sample consisted of PBMCs or T cells enriched from blood (not recorded which). The sequence derives from a woman aged 60-75 years who had recovered from COVID-19. The CDR3 DNA reads TGTGCCAGCTCCGAGCCTGAAAGCGAAGCTTTCTTT. It translates to CASSEPESEAFF.